This T cell receptor beta chain is drawn from a study of T cell responses to AZD1222 COVID-19 vaccine. Findings and limits, study-wide: Targeting of unmutated variant regions was reportedly seen in nearly half of spike-specific TCRs.

Germline V gene data show CDR1 as SGHRS and CDR2 as YFSETQ. The CDR3 runs to 15 residues. V lost 4 bases and J lost 2, with 16 bases in between. In the case of this clone: The target antigen is unknown.

Profiling relied on immunoSEQ multiplex PCR, and the TCRdb table lists in-frame clones only, not all of them. The sample carries about 120,000 clones, 86% recorded once. Source: peripheral blood, taken 28 days after the second AZD1222 dose. This receptor was identified in an adult who received the AZD1222 COVID-19 vaccine. The chain is built from TRBV5-1 and TRBJ2-7, with D maybe TRBD2 (5 bases). The CDR3 DNA sequence: TGCGCCAGCAGCGTAGAGGGTACATCCACCTACGAGCAGTACTTC. It specifies CASSVEGTSTYEQYF.